This entry lists 23 T cell receptor beta chains sequenced from one sample in a study of cytomegalovirus exposure and HLA in healthy donors. PCR amplification relied on 60 Vbeta primers (plus 13 Jbeta primers). Sequencing was performed with immunoSEQ multiplex PCR; in TCRdb, only in-frame clones are kept and a portion is missing. The sample gives about 150,000 clones, just under 80% of which show up once; 1% is in the top ten. The sample consisted of PBMCs. Source of these receptors: a woman in her forties or fifties in good health and CMV-seropositive.

Concerning this clone itself: One end of the junction varies from germline; a read error may be responsible. V and J are TRBV7-9 and TRBJ2-7; 11 bases agree with TRBD2. The CDR3 totals 16 residues. CDR1 SEHNR and CDR2 FQNEAQ come from the germline V gene (reference sequence). The chain's CDR3 is CSSSFGVLAGGGGQYF. Here the CDR3 DNA reads TGTTCCAGCAGCTTTGGGGTGCTAGCGGGGGGCGGGGGCCAGTACTTC.

This clone was observed a single time. This rearrangement joins TRBV28 to TRBJ2-1; 7 bases align to TRBD1. CDR1 is MDHEN and CDR2 is SYDVKM in the germline V gene. The V segment lost 4 bases and the J segment 9 bases; nucleotides outside the gene matches: 12. CDR3 length: 15 residues. In nucleotides, the CDR3 is TGTGCCAGCAGTTATAAGGGGGCGCGGTTGGGTGAGCAGTTCTTC. It codes for CASSYKGARLGEQFF.

There are a few counts of this clone. The chain uses TRBV7-2 and TRBJ1-2; D gene uncertain. The germline CDR1 and CDR2 sequences are SGHTA and FQGNSA. V was trimmed by 5 bases and J by 8 bases, leaving 18 bases between them. This CDR3 is built from 14 residues. The CDR3 reads CASSPPREQNGYTF. As DNA, the CDR3 is TGTGCCAGCAGCCCCCCCCGGGAGCAGAACGGCTACACCTTC.

Concerning this clone itself: A read error may account for a junction end that differs from germline. The chain employs TRBV7-9 and TRBJ1-1; TRBD1 matches at 7 bases. The CDR3 spans 13 residues. Germline V gene sequence: CDR1 SEHNR, CDR2 FQNEAQ (reference sequence). The DNA for the CDR3 is TGTTCCAGCAGCTTATCCGACAGGGATGAAGCTTTCTTT. This encodes CSSSLSDRDEAFF.

The V gene is TRBV7-2, the J gene TRBJ1-1; possibly TRBD1 for D (6 bases). The ends were cut back, 6 bases at V and 6 bases at J, with 14 bases in the middle. Per germline, CDR1 SGHTA and CDR2 FQGNSA. CDR3 size: 13 residues. CDR3 nucleotide sequence: TGTGCCAGCAGAAAGGACAGTTCGGCTGAAGCTTTCTTT. Its protein product is CASRKDSSAEAFF.

The V gene is TRBV18, the J gene TRBJ2-7; tentatively, D is TRBD1 (5 bases). Germline V gene lookup returns CDR1 KGHSH and CDR2 LQKENI. The V end was cut by 1 base, the J end by 5 bases, with 9 bases between. This CDR3 is built from 13 residues. The CDR3 sequence: CASSPRQQNEQYF. CDR3 nucleotide sequence: TGTGCCAGCTCACCACGACAGCAGAACGAGCAGTACTTC. The full variable domain, rest sourced from reference TRBV18 and TRBJ2-7, is NAGVMQNPRHLVRRRGQEARLRCSPMKGHSHVYWYRQLPEEGLKFMVYLQKENIIDESGMPKERFSAEFPKEGPSILRIQQVVRGDSAAYFCASSPRQQNEQYFGPGTRLTVT.

The chain links TRBV28 to TRBJ2-7, with 8 bases aligning to TRBD2. This CDR3 spans 12 amino acids. Germline CDR1 reads MDHEN; CDR2 reads SYDVKM. V gave up 6 bases and J gave up 4 bases; unmatched junction bases: 2. Here the CDR3 DNA reads TGTGCCAGCAGCATAGCGGGGTACGAGCAGTACTTC. Its translation is CASSIAGYEQYF.

This clone has just a few counts. This chain uses TRBV11-2 with TRBJ2-1; the D is unclear. V lost 0 bases and J 3 bases, leaving 9 bases between the germline ends. In germline, CDR1 is SGHAT, CDR2 FQNNGV. The CDR3 length is 15 residues. The CDR3 bases are TGTGCCAGCAGCTTAGATAATCAGTTCTACAATGAGCAGTTCTTC. Translating gives CASSLDNQFYNEQFF.

The sample holds a few counts of this clone. The rearrangement joins TRBV28 to TRBJ1-1, with 7 bases aligning to TRBD1. Germline-derived CDR1 and CDR2 are MDHEN and SYDVKM. The length of the CDR3 is 12 residues. Trimming removed 6 bases from V and 7 bases from J; junction bases left unmatched: 5. Written as DNA, the CDR3 is TGTGCCAGCAGCTCCGACAGGGTTGAAGCTTTCTTT. It translates to CASSSDRVEAFF. Filled out from reference TRBV28 and TRBJ1-1, the complete variable domain reads DVKVTQSSRYLVKRTGEKVFLECVQDMDHENMFWYRQDPGLGLRLIYFSYDVKMKEKGDIPEGYSVSREKKERFSLILESASTNQTSMYLCASSSDRVEAFFGQGTRLTVV.

This chain's CDR3 is CASSPFTLTGGGNTEAFF. Here the CDR3 DNA reads TGTGCCAGCTCACCATTCACCTTAACAGGGGGGGGGAACACTGAAGCTTTCTTT. The chain combines TRBV18 with TRBJ1-1; TRBD1 matches 8 bases. Germline lookup yields CDR1 KGHSH and CDR2 LQKENI. Trimming removed 2 bases from V and 1 base from J; junction bases left unmatched: 12. The CDR3 sequence is 18 residues long.

The V call is TRBV2, the J call TRBJ2-7, with a tentative D call TRBD2 (5 bases). Germline assignment: CDR1 SNHLY and CDR2 FYNNEI. The CDR3 is 13 amino acids. V lost 3 bases and J 6 bases, leaving 12 bases between the germline ends. This CDR3 reads CASSDLLRGEQYF. CDR3 sequence (DNA): TGTGCCAGCAGTGACTTGCTACGGGGCGAGCAGTACTTC. Full variable domain (outside the CDR3, taken from reference TRBV2 and TRBJ2-7): EPEVTQTPSHQVTQMGQEVILRCVPISNHLYFYWYRQILGQKVEFLVSFYNNEISEKSEIFDDQFSVERPDGSNFTLKIRSTKLEDSAMYFCASSDLLRGEQYFGPGTRLTVT.

J is TRBJ2-7 and V is TRBV30, with TRBD1 matching 8 bases. The CDR3 consists of 12 residues. V lost 5 bases to trimming and J lost 1 base; unmatched junction nucleotides: 1. Germline V CDR1 and CDR2: GTSNPN, SVGIG (reference sequence). The CDR3 DNA follows: TGTGCCTGGGGACAGGGATCCTACGAGCAGTACTTC. Protein: CAWGQGSYEQYF. Together with reference TRBV30 and TRBJ2-7, the CDR3 gives the full variable domain: SQTIHQWPATLVQPVGSPLSLECTVEGTSNPNLYWYRQAAGRGLQLLFYSVGIGQISSEVPQNLSASRPQDRQFILSSKKLLLSDSGFYLCAWGQGSYEQYFGPGTRLTVT.

This chain links TRBV7-9 with TRBJ2-7, with D maybe TRBD1 (5 bases). The CDR3 is 15 amino acids. V lost 2 bases and J lost 3, with 14 bases in between. Germline CDR1 SEHNR, CDR2 FQNEAQ (reference sequence). In DNA form, the CDR3 reads TGTGCCAGCAGCTTACGAATAGGGGAAATCTACGAGCAGTACTTC. Translating gives CASSLRIGEIYEQYF. Full variable domain (rest looked up from reference TRBV7-9 and TRBJ2-7): DTGVSQNPRHKITKRGQNVTFRCDPISEHNRLYWYRQTLGQGPEFLTYFQNEAQLEKSRLLSDRFSAERPKGSFSTLEIQRTEQGDSAMYLCASSLRIGEIYEQYFGPGTRLTVT.

CDR3 in DNA: TGTGCCAGCCAACAGGGGGTTAGGTACGAGCAGTACTTC. The encoded protein is CASQQGVRYEQYF. This chain joins TRBV28 and TRBJ2-7; 8 bases are a match to TRBD1. This CDR3 is 13 amino acids long. CDR1 and CDR2 (germline): MDHEN, SYDVKM. V lost 8 bases and J lost 4; bases outside the gene matches: 7.

This clone was counted between two and nine times. The CDR3 DNA sequence: TGTGCCAGCAGTCCGCTAGCGGGGGGGCATAATGAGCAGTTCTTC. It encodes CASSPLAGGHNEQFF. V is TRBV28 and J is TRBJ2-1; 12 nucleotides align to TRBD2. The V segment lost 5 bases and the J segment 7 bases; nucleotides outside the gene matches: 6. The CDR3 runs to 15 residues. Germline CDR1 MDHEN, CDR2 SYDVKM.

The chain combines TRBV9 with TRBJ2-7, with 10 bases that match TRBD2. The CDR3 consists of 15 residues. In germline, CDR1 is SGDLS, CDR2 YYNGEE. Germline trimming cut 4 bases from V and 3 bases from J; bases unmatched to any gene: 7. Here the CDR3 reads CASSFPSGRSYEQYF. CDR3 nucleotide sequence: TGTGCCAGCAGCTTTCCTAGCGGGAGAAGCTACGAGCAGTACTTC.

The chain is built from TRBV5-1 and TRBJ2-2, with D possibly matching TRBD1 (5 bases). The CDR3 loop spans 11 amino acids. V was trimmed by 3 bases and J by 11 bases, leaving 8 bases between them. The V gene's germline CDR1 is SGHRS and CDR2 YFSETQ. CDR3 region: CASSSGIELFF. Written as DNA, the CDR3 is TGCGCCAGCAGCTCAGGGATTGAGCTGTTTTTT. Complete variable domain (other parts from reference TRBV5-1 and TRBJ2-2): KAGVTQTPRYLIKTRGQQVTLSCSPISGHRSVSWYQQTPGQGLQFLFEYFSETQRNKGNFPGRFSGRQFSNSRSEMNVSTLELGDSALYLCASSSGIELFFGEGSRLTVL.

V usage is TRBV7-9 and J usage is TRBJ1-3; no reliable D call. V was cut by 3 bases and J by 1 base, with 7 bases left in between. The germline V gene has CDR1 SEHNR and CDR2 FQNEAQ (reference sequence). CDR3 length: 14 residues. CDR3 sequence reads: CASSFRDSGNTIYF. The CDR3 coding sequence is TGTGCCAGCAGCTTTCGAGATTCTGGAAACACCATATATTTT.

The V and J genes are TRBV4-2 and TRBJ2-7, with TRBD2 matching 11 bases. Germline values: CDR1 LGHNA, CDR2 YNFKEQ. This CDR3 region has 14 residues. The V segment lost 4 bases and the J segment 3 bases; nucleotides outside the gene matches: 2. The CDR3 here is CASSLGTSGYEQYF. The CDR3 DNA sequence: TGTGCCAGCAGCCTGGGGACTAGCGGCTACGAGCAGTACTTC.

The chain is built from TRBV28 and TRBJ2-7; tentatively, D is TRBD1 (5 bases). CDR3 size: 12 residues. CDR1 and CDR2 from the germline V gene are MDHEN and SYDVKM. Trimming removed 5 bases at V and 7 bases at J, with 12 bases between. The CDR3 coding sequence is TGTGCCAGCAGTATCAGGGTTCCAGAGCAGTACTTC. It is translated as CASSIRVPEQYF.

The chain has TRBV7-9 and TRBJ2-5, with 9 positions matching TRBD2. Trimming removed 6 bases from V and 0 bases from J; junction bases left unmatched: 5. The CDR3 sequence is 15 residues long. CDR1 is SEHNR and CDR2 is FQNEAQ in the germline V gene (reference sequence). CDR3 in amino acids: CASSYLAGYQETQYF. CDR3 coding DNA: TGTGCCAGCAGTTATCTAGCGGGGTACCAAGAGACCCAGTACTTC.

The chain is built from TRBV7-8 and TRBJ2-1; the D gene is possibly TRBD1 (6 bases). This CDR3 comprises 13 residues. The V end was cut by 1 base, the J end by 15 bases, with 16 bases between. Germline CDR1 and CDR2: SGHVS and FQNEAQ. The DNA of the CDR3 is TGTGCCAGCAGCTTAGAGGGGGATCTAATCCTGTTCTTC. Its translation: CASSLEGDLILFF. The variable domain in full, completed from reference TRBV7-8 and TRBJ2-1, reads GAGVSQSPRYKVAKRGQDVALRCDPISGHVSLFWYQQALGQGPEFLTYFQNEAQLDKSGLPSDRFFAERPEGSVSTLKIQRTQQEDSAVYLCASSLEGDLILFFGPGTRLTVL.

The chain has TRBV25-1 and TRBJ1-2; a weak D match, TRBD1 (5 bases). Trimming cost V 10 bases and J 3 bases, with 12 bases left between them. Germline CDR1 and CDR2: MGHDK and SYGVNS. The CDR3 is 12 residues long. Written as DNA, the CDR3 is TGTGCCACTTCAACAGGTTACTATGGCTACACCTTC. Translating it yields CATSTGYYGYTF.